The clone carrying this T cell receptor (beta chain) was counted only a few times. Antigen unknown. TCRdb analysed the 5' RACE reads with MiXCR anew, one entry per CDR3 protein. The table has about 340,000 distinct CDR3 sequences, approximately 13% seen once; the top ten hold 2.5% to 4%. These data originate in a study of T cells after yellow fever vaccination. Study results and limitations: Reappearing after the booster were most of the clones from primary vaccination (roughly 95% CD4, approximately 86% CD8).

With V trimmed by 4 bases and J by 0 bases, 10 bases remained unmatched. From germline, CDR1 is LGHDT and CDR2 YNNKEL (reference sequence). The CDR3 totals 17 residues. The chain has TRBV3-1 and TRBJ2-7, with 9 bases matching TRBD2. The receptor was derived from a man aged 18 to 30 who received the YFV17D yellow fever vaccine. This sample comprised CD4+ T cells sorted from PBMCs, obtained 15 days after the yellow fever booster vaccination. CDR3 nucleotides: TGTGCCAGCAGCCGCCGACTAGCGGCCATGAGCTCCTACGAGCAGTACTTC. Its translation: CASSRRLAAMSSYEQYF.